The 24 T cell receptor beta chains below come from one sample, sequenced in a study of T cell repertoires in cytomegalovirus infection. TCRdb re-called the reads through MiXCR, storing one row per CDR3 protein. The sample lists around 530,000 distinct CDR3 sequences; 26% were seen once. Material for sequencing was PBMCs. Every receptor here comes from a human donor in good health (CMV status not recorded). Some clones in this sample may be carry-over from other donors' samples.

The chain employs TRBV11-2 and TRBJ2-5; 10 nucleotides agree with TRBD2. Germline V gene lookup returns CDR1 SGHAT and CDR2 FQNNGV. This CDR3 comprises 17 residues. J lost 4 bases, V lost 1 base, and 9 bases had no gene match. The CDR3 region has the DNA TGTGCCAGCAGCTTAGGGCCGGGGACTAGCGATGGAGAGACCCAGTACTTC. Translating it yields CASSLGPGTSDGETQYF.

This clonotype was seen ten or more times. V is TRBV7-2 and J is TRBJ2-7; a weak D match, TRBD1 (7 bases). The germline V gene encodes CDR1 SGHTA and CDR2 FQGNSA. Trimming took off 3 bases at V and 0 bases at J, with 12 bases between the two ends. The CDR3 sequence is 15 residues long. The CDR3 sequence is CASSFQGGGSYEQYV. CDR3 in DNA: TGTGCCAGCAGCTTTCAGGGGGGAGGCTCCTACGAGCAGTACGTC.

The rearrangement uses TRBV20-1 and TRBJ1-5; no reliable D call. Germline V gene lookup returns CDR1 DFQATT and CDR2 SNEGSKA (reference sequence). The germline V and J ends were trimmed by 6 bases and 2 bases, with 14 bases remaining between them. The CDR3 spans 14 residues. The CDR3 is CSASGVFGNQPQHF. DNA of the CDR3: TGCAGTGCCAGTGGGGTTTTCGGCAATCAGCCCCAGCATTTT.

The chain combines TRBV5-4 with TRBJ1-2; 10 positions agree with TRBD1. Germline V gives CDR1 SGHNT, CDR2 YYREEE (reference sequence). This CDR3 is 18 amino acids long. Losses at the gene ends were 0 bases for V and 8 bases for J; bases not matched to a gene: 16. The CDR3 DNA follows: TGTGCCAGCAGCTTGGGAGTACGGGACAGGGGACCACCGCAGGGCTACACCTTC. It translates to CASSLGVRDRGPPQGYTF.

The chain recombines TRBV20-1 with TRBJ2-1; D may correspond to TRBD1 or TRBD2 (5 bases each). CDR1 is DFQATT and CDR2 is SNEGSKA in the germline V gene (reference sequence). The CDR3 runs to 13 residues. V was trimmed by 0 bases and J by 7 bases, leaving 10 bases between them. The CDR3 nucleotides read TGCAGTGCTAGAGATCGGGGCGGGAATGAGCAGTTCTTC. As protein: CSARDRGGNEQFF.

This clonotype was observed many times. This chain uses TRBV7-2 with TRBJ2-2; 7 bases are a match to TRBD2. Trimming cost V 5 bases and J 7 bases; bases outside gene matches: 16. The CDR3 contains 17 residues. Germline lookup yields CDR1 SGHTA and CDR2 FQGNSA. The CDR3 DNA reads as TGTGCCAGCAGCCGAACTGCCATGGCGGGAGATGTCGGGGAGCTGTTTTTT. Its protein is CASSRTAMAGDVGELFF.

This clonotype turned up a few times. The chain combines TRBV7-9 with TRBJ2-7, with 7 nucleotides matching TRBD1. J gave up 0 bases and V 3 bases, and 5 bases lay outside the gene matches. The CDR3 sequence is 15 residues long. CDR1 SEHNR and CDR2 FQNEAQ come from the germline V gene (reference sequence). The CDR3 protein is CASSFGTAYSYEQYV. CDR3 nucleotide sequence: TGTGCCAGCAGCTTCGGGACAGCTTACTCCTACGAGCAGTACGTC.

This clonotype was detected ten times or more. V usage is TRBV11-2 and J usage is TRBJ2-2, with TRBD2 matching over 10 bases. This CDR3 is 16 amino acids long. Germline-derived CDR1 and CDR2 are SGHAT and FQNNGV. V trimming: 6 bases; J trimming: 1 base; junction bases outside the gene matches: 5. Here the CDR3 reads CASSPRTSGNTGELFF. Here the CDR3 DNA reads TGTGCCAGCAGTCCTAGGACTAGCGGGAACACCGGGGAGCTGTTTTTT.

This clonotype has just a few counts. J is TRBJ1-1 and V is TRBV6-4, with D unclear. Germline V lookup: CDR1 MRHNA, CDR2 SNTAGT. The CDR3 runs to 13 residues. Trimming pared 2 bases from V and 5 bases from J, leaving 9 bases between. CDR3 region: CASSDGPSTEAFF. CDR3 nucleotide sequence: TGTGCCAGCAGTGACGGCCCTAGTACTGAAGCTTTCTTT.

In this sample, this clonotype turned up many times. CDR3 nucleotide sequence: TGTGCCAGCAGCTTAGCAATAGGAGATACGCAGTATTTT. Residues: CASSLAIGDTQYF. The chain links TRBV7-8 to TRBJ2-3; D not certain. Trimming left V 0 bases short and J 5 bases short, with 6 bases between. Germline V CDR1 and CDR2: SGHVS, FQNEAQ. The CDR3 extends over 13 amino acids. The entire variable domain, with the rest obtained from reference TRBV7-8 and TRBJ2-3, is as follows: GAGVSQSPRYKVAKRGQDVALRCDPISGHVSLFWYQQALGQGPEFLTYFQNEAQLDKSGLPSDRFFAERPEGSVSTLKIQRTQQEDSAVYLCASSLAIGDTQYFGPGTRLTVL.

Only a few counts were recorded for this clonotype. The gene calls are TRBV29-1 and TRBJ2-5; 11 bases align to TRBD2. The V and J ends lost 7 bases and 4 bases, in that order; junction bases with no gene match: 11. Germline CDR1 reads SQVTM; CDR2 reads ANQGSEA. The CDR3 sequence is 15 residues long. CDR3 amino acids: CSGKLAGGPSETQYF. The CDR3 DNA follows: TGCAGCGGAAAATTAGCGGGAGGGCCTTCAGAGACCCAGTACTTC.

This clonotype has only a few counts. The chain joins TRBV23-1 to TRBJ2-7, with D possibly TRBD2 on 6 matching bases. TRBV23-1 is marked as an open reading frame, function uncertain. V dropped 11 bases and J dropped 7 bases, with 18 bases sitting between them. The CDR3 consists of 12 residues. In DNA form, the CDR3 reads TGCGCCGTAGAAGGGATAGCGGAGGAGCAGTACTTC. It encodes CAVEGIAEEQYF.

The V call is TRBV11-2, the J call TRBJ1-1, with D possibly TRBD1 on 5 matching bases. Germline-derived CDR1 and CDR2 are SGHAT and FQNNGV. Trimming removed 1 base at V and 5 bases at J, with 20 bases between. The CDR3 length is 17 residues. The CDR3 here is CASSLGGVGHLRTEAFF. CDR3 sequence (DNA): TGTGCCAGCAGCTTAGGGGGAGTAGGACACCTAAGGACTGAAGCTTTCTTT.

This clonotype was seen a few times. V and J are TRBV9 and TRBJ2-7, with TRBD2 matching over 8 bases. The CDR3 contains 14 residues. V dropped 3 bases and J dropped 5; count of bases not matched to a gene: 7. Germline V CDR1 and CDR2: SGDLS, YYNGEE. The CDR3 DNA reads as TGTGCCAGCAGCGCCGGGGGACTAGTCCACGAGCAGTACTTC. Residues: CASSAGGLVHEQYF.

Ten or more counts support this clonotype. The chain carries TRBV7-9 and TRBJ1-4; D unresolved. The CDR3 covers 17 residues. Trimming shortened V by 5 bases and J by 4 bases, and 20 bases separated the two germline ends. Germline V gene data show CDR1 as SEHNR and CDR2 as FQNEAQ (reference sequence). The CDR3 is CASSPNPGRDYNEKLFF. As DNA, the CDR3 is TGTGCCAGCAGCCCTAATCCCGGGAGAGATTATAATGAAAAACTGTTTTTT.

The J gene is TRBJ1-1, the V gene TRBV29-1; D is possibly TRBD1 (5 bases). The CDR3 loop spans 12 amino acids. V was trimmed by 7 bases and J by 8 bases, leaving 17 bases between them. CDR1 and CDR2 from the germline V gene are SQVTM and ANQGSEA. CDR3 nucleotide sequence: TGCAGCGGAGGACGGAGCCGGGGCGAAGCTTTCTTT. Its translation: CSGGRSRGEAFF.

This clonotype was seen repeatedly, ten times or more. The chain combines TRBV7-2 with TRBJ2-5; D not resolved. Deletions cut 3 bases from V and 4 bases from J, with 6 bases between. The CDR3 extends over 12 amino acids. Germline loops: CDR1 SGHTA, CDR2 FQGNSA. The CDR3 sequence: CASSLNAETQYF. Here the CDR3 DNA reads TGTGCCAGCAGCTTGAACGCAGAGACCCAGTACTTC.

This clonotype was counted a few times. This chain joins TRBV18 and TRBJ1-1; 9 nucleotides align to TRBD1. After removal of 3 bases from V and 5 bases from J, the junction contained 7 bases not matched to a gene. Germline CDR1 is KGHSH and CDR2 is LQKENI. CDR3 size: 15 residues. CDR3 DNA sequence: TGTGCCAGCTCACCCCGGACAGGGGTGGAAACTGAAGCTTTCTTT. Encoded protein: CASSPRTGVETEAFF.

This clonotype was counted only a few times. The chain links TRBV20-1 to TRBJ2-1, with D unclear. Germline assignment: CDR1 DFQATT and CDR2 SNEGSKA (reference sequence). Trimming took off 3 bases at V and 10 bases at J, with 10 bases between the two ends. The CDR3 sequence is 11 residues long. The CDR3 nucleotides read TGCAGTGCTAGCCGGCTGGCGGAGCAGTTCTTC. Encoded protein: CSASRLAEQFF.

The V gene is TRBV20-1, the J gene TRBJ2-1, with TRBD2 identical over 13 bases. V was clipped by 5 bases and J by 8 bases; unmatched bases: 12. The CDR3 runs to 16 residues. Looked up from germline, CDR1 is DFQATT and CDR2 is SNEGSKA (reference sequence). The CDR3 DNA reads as TGCAGTGCTTCCAGGGTGGGACTAGCGGGACTGTATGAGCAGTTCTTC. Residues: CSASRVGLAGLYEQFF.

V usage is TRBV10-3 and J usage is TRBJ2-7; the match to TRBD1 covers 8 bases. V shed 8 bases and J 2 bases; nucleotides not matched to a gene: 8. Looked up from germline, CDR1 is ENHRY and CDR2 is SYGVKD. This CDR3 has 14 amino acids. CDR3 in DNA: TGTGCCATCCGGACAGGGATCCCCCCCTACGAGCAGTACTTC. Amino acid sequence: CAIRTGIPPYEQYF.

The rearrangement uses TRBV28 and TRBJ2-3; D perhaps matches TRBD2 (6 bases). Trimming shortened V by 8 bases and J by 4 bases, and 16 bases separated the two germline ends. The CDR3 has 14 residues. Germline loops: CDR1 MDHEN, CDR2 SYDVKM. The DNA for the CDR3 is TGTGCCAGCGGAGGGACCAAAGGGCCAGATACGCAGTATTTT. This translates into CASGGTKGPDTQYF.

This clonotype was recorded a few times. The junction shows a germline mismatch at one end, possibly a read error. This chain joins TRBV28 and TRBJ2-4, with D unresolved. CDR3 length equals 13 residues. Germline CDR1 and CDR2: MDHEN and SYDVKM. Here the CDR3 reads CASSPTSISSWHF. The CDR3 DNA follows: TGTGCCAGCAGTCCAACCAGCATCTCTTCTTGGCACTTC. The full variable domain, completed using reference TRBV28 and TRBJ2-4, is DVKVTQSSRYLVKRTGEKVFLECVQDMDHENMFWYRQDPGLGLRLIYFSYDVKMKEKGDIPEGYSVSREKKERFSLILESASTNQTSMYLCASSPTSISSWHFGAGTRLSVL.

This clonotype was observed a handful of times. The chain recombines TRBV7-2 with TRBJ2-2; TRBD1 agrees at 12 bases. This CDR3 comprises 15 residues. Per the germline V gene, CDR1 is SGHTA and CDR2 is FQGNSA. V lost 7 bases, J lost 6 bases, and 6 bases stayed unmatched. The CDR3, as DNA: TGTGCCAGCACTTCGGGACAGGGGGCCCCCGGGGAGCTGTTTTTT. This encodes CASTSGQGAPGELFF. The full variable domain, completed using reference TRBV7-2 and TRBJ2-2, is GAGVSQSPSNKVTEKGKDVELRCDPISGHTALYWYRQSLGQGLEFLIYFQGNSAPDKSGLPSDRFSAERTGGSVSTLTIQRTQQEDSAVYLCASTSGQGAPGELFFGEGSRLTVL.